A selection of T cell receptor beta chains follows, all from one sample in a study of a mutant IDH1 vaccine in newly diagnosed glioma. Data came from immunoSEQ multiplex PCR; TCRdb stores just in-frame clones and leaves some out. The table has roughly 35,000 clones, about nine tenths seen once. This material consisted of PBMCs, taken from a glioma patient treated with radiotherapy, temozolomide or both. The receptors were sampled from a woman aged 40 to 50 with glioma. Each CDR3 is given with its conserved first and last residue. The D gene is left open where the match is weak. Some rows have no size entry. The others give once, few or many, or a class for an expanded clone.

TRBV5-1,TRBJ2-7,.,.,CASSLTGGAREQYF,TGCGCCAGCAGCTTAACAGGGGGGGCCCGCGAGCAGTACTTC
TRBV5-1,TRBJ1-6,.,once,CASSLSGSYNSPLHF,TGCGCCAGCAGCTTGTCAGGCTCCTATAATTCACCCCTCCACTTT
TRBV5-1,TRBJ2-5,TRBD2,.,CASSFTLAGQETQYF,TGCGCCAGCAGCTTTACACTAGCGGGCCAAGAGACCCAGTACTTC
TRBV5-1,TRBJ2-5,TRBD2,once,CASSFRPSGEETQYF,TGCGCCAGCAGCTTCCGACCTAGCGGGGAAGAGACCCAGTACTTC
TRBV6-5,TRBJ1-1,.,.,CASSTIASYTEAFF,TGTGCCAGCAGTACGATAGCCAGCTACACTGAAGCTTTCTTT
TRBV5-6,TRBJ1-6,.,once,CASSLVTGTYNSPLHF,TGTGCCAGCAGCTTGGTAACAGGGACCTATAATTCACCCCTCCACTTT
TRBV9,TRBJ1-3,.,.,CASSAVAVWHLTGNTIYF,TGTGCCAGCAGCGCCGTGGCGGTCTGGCACTTGACAGGAAACACCATATATTTT
TRBV6-6,TRBJ2-7,TRBD1,.,CASSYPGTGADEQYF,TGTGCCAGCAGCTACCCTGGGACAGGGGCCGACGAGCAGTACTTC
TRBV29-1,TRBJ2-7,.,few,CSVSRPDRYEQYF,TGCAGCGTTTCCCGCCCGGACCGTTACGAGCAGTACTTC
TRBV7-8,TRBJ2-7,TRBD1,.,CASSSRPGQGGYEQYF,TGTGCCAGCAGCTCGAGGCCGGGACAGGGTGGCTACGAGCAGTACTTC
TRBV2,TRBJ2-2,TRBD2,.,CASGLAGGGTGELFF,TGTGCCAGCGGGCTAGCGGGGGGAGGTACCGGGGAGCTGTTTTTT
TRBV2,TRBJ1-5,TRBD1,.,CASSGGTGGQDQPQHF,TGTGCCAGCAGCGGAGGGACAGGGGGTCAGGATCAGCCCCAGCATTTT
TRBV5-6,TRBJ2-7,TRBD1,.,CASSTGGSYEQYF,TGTGCCAGCAGTACAGGGGGATCCTACGAGCAGTACTTC
TRBV27,TRBJ1-4,.,.,CASTSMGPHEKLFF,TGTGCCAGCACCTCTATGGGACCGCATGAAAAACTGTTTTTT
TRBV18,TRBJ2-1,TRBD1,.,CASSPRPGQGSYNEQFF,TGTGCCAGCTCACCCAGACCAGGACAGGGTTCCTACAATGAGCAGTTCTTC
TRBV25-1,TRBJ2-2,TRBD2,.,CASVGRGDAGELFF,TGTGCCAGCGTCGGACGGGGGGACGCCGGGGAGCTGTTTTTT
TRBV4-1,TRBJ1-3,.,.,CASSQEPSGNTIYF,TGCGCCAGCAGCCAAGAACCGTCTGGAAACACCATATATTTT
TRBV18,TRBJ2-5,TRBD1,once,CASSPPGTAQETQYF,TGTGCCAGCTCACCACCCGGGACAGCCCAAGAGACCCAGTACTTC
TRBV10-3,TRBJ2-7,.,.,CAIWGDGAHEQYF,TGTGCCATTTGGGGGGACGGGGCCCACGAGCAGTACTTC